This T cell receptor (beta chain) was documented in a study of cytomegalovirus exposure and HLA in healthy donors (dated by TCRdb to the late 2010s). Broadly, across the study: An earlier analysis of roughly 570 of the donors reported over 250 Gb of sequence data and 117 million unique TCR beta sequences obtained from roughly 180 million T cells. An early release covering around 630 HLA-typed donors comprised about 290 gigabases of sequencing data and around 86 million unique TCR sequences. Among the approximately 400 genotyped donors, approximately 82% belonged to the genetic ancestry cluster associated with self-reported Caucasian donors. The study was designed to test whether signatures of past pathogen exposure could be identified by cataloging public T cell receptors. The study used immunosequencing to profile the T cell repertoires of 666 subjects and linked those repertoires to cytomegalovirus serostatus. Along with the roughly 670-subject first cohort, a separate validation cohort of 120 different subjects was used. High-throughput TCR immunosequencing, statistical association of individual TCRs with disease status, and machine learning were combined to predict cytomegalovirus infection status. A later analysis re-examined previously published TCR beta repertoires from 610 or so donors and added high-resolution HLA genotyping to investigate patterns of TCR occurrence. In the later analysis, no new phenotypic data were used to find candidate immune exposures; instead, reliance was placed on TCR beta sequences and their occurrence across donors. An earlier analysis of approximately 640 of the donors applied high-throughput TCR beta sequencing to assess whether each TCR beta V gene segment acted as functional or pseudogenic. Donor age, sex, ethnicity and CMV serostatus were compiled together with the repertoire data. A later genetic analysis took genome-wide SNP genotypes for about three fifths of the 666 donors and used that subset as a discovery cohort. Every repertoire in the discovery cohort had been generated on one and the same sequencing platform. Class I and class II HLA loci were covered by the typing at four-digit resolution. The number of typed donors differed by locus: about 620-640 for A, B, C, DRB1 and DQB1; 522 for DQA1; roughly 600 for DPA1; and some 450 for DPB1. Because of strong linkage in the cohort, roughly 5 DR-DQ haplotypes were treated as single units for association and clustering. Among about 400 genotyped donors of the cohort, an average of around 250,000 unique TCR beta nucleotide sequences was sequenced per donor, of which 15% to 20% were non-productive. Study-wide findings and limitations: According to a later analysis, parvovirus B19, influenza, CMV and Epstein-Barr virus appeared linked to several top co-occurrence clusters. Compared with the roughly 720-donor mean, donors in an Asian-associated ancestry cluster had fewer N-insertions in productive TCRs, according to a later genetic analysis. Because HLA typing was unavailable for some donors at each locus, only the typed subset was used in association tests. According to a later analysis, most CMV-associated TCR beta chains appeared to be HLA-restricted, and the HLA associations seemed to be driven largely by CMV exposure. A cluster of highly shared sequence variants was judged likely to be a technical artifact of the sequencing pipeline. Most TCR sequences were observed very rarely across donors, whereas some public TCRs were present in many individuals. Approximately 16 rarely observed V segments, including chromosome 9 orphons, were excluded from the earlier analysis of about 610 of the donors because counts were too low. Strong co-occurrence of HLA alleles, especially DR and DQ, made assigning TCR associations to individual alleles difficult. In an earlier analysis of 450 to 750 of the donors, most TCR beta V segments appeared in productive rearrangements about 90% or about 30% of the time, broadly matching IMGT annotations. CMV serostatus was the only immune exposure information available for the cohort. A few of the identified cytomegalovirus-associated TCR beta chains were confirmed in vitro to be specific for cytomegalovirus antigens. A further reported finding was that TCR beta sequences accurately predicted the HLA-A and HLA-B alleles for most subjects in the first cohort. Specific HLA alleles were associated with about 17,000 TCR beta sequences at a false discovery rate of 0.05 in a later analysis. A later analysis found that HLA-associated TCR beta chains were more clonally expanded and had lower generation probabilities than equally common non-associated chains. Some IMGT-functional V segments, including TRBV6-2 and TRBV6-3, could not be distinguished by the 87-base-pair reads and were therefore excluded. In the study, approximately 160 TCR beta chains were listed as associated with cytomegalovirus. Linkage disequilibrium might explain the correlated functional status among segregating V segments, but an unknown experimental factor could not be ruled out. Presence/absence analyses assumed roughly uniform sequencing depth across donors, an assumption that may not hold. The cohort was sequenced for TCR beta chains only, and without alpha or paired-chain data the features that could be detected were limited. The classifier was reported to diagnose cytomegalovirus status with high specificity and sensitivity in both the original and validation cohorts. In a later genetic analysis, a missense DCLRE1C variant was associated with V-gene and J-gene trimming of TCR beta chains, and the association was replicated in an independent cohort. According to the authors, the approach could potentially be generalized to other disease states and immunological phenotypes. In a later analysis, the rate of TCR association differed among HLA loci, with DRB1 alleles having the most associated TCRs and HLA-C alleles having the fewest.

Library construction relied on the immunoSEQ multiplex PCR assay. A mixture of 60 forward primers for TCR Vbeta segments and 13 reverse primers for TCR Jbeta segments was used in the multiplex PCR. Amplification of the CDR3 region of rearranged TCR beta genes was performed with a multiplex PCR assay on genomic DNA. The amplified TCR beta libraries were sequenced on the Illumina HiSeq System as 87-base-pair reads. The study's own analysis went as follows. A later analysis tallied about 77 million unique TCR beta chains across the 550 to 850 repertoires, and some 12 million of those chains were shared by two or more donors. Raw reads were error-corrected and collapsed into unique sequences with a nearest-neighbor algorithm that merged closely related sequences to remove PCR and sequencing errors. CDR3 sequences were aligned to IMGT reference sequences to assign V, D and J gene segments. For a sequence to be retained, a match of at least six nucleotides was required to both a V gene segment and a J gene segment. Rearrangements were called productive when the CDR3 lacked stop codons and stayed in frame with V and J; all others were non-productive. Following IMGT convention, CDR3 was defined as the stretch from the second conserved V-encoded cysteine up to the conserved J-encoded phenylalanine. In an earlier analysis of more than 550 of the donors, sequences lacking an unambiguous match to a single V gene segment were excluded. An earlier analysis of around 600 of the donors classified V segments as functional when productive rearrangements were above 56.7% and as segregating when the standard deviation between donors was above 5%. A statistical classification framework was developed to diagnose cytomegalovirus status using the catalog of TCR beta chain sequences. A later analysis assigned V and J genes by comparing TCR nucleotide sequences with IMGT/GENE-DB human TR gene sequences. Using the TCRdist pipeline, a later analysis assigned CDR3 sequences along with most-parsimonious VDJ recombination scenarios. In a later analysis, each TCR beta chain was defined by its CDR3 amino acid sequence together with its V-gene family, and reads lacking a unique V-gene family were excluded. To address suspected cross-contamination and a sequencing artifact, a later analysis removed approximately 590 highly shared, low-generation-probability nucleotide sequences. For each public chain, a later analysis derived a clonal expansion index from normalized ranks of inferred template counts within each repertoire. Generation probabilities in a later analysis came from a VDJ recombination model fitted to out-of-frame rearrangements, and those results were checked against IGoR. In a later analysis, hypergeometric tests were used to score TCR-TCR, TCR-HLA and TCR-CMV co-occurrence, with a repertoire-size bias correction applied to TCR pairs. In a later analysis, false discovery rates were estimated by permuting HLA or CMV assignments 20 times. In a later analysis, co-occurring TCRs were grouped using DBSCAN, and TCRdist sequence similarity was added for clustering within HLA-allele-positive subsets. Co-occurrence clustering excluded repertoires with fewer than 30,000 or more than 120,000 public chains, plus five with anomalous nucleotide sharing. TCRdb retrieved this table from immuneACCESS and kept in-frame rearrangements only. Not all clones are present; in checked studies, unresolved V genes account for under half, and no reason is known for the remainder. V and J calls and clone size follow that table, whereas D and trimming were derived from the DNA. Within this sample are about 180,000 clones, with approximately 80% of them counted one time only. Jointly, the top ten make up around 3.1% of the sample.

The germline V gene gives CDR1 as SGHTS and CDR2 as YDEGEE. Inclusive of the bounding cysteine and phenylalanine, the CDR3 is 15 residues long. Only CDR3 DNA remains: 45 bases, in frame from the first base. Trimming accounts for 6 bases at V and 9 bases at J, while the number of junction bases matched to no gene is 14. About this clone: What antigen it recognizes has not been identified. The record has no base qualities; no much larger clone is one base away.

The cohort was made up of 500 to 800 healthy bone marrow donors. Cohort members were all nominally healthy when sampled, although unrecorded immune exposures were likely present. The donor was CMV seropositive and belonged to the group of around 300 seropositive cohort members. A peripheral blood sample was collected from each donor, and TCR beta sequencing was performed on peripheral blood mononuclear cells. Genomic DNA extraction from the blood cell samples was performed with the Qiagen DNeasy Blood Extraction Kit. The source is a woman in her forties or fifties in good health and CMV-seropositive. Recombination connected TRBV5-8 to TRBJ2-1, with 8 junctional bases fitting TRBD2. The sequenced sample consisted of PBMCs. The CDR3 region has the sequence CASTWGYGGAFEQFF. The nucleotide sequence reads TGTGCCAGCACCTGGGGCTACGGGGGGGCCTTTGAGCAGTTCTTC.